This record covers a single T cell receptor beta chain. This clonotype was counted ten times or more. What this receptor recognizes is not known. Nothing much larger sits one base from this clone, and base qualities are not available. The TCR beta CDR3 regions were amplified from RNA transcripts. The TCR CDR3 was subjected to a first round of RT-PCR using the HTBI primer set and the Qiagen OneStep RT-PCR kit. The libraries were constructed in a second round of multiplex PCR and then size-selected and purified. Libraries were sequenced paired-end with 100 bp reads on an Illumina HiSeq2000. Per the authors' processing: SOAPnuke was used to process the raw data, removing reads that contained adapters or uncalled bases, had a mean Phred below 15, or lacked an exact match to the constant primer or identifier. High-quality paired reads were merged with COPE v1.2.5, and unique nucleotide sequences were defined as clonotypes. Clonotypes were aligned to IMGT TRBV, TRBD and TRBJ reference segments using MiTCR v1.1. Analysis was restricted to V-J combinations with a frequency above 0.0001, which covered approximately 99% of repertoires. A TCS score was defined as the ratio between F50 (clonal expansion) and ExV (chaos), using BLOSUM62-based TCRdist between CDR3 peptides within each V-J. Welch's t-statistics and random forest reduced 514 V-J features to 10 to 15, which were used in a naive Bayes classifier (R e1071). Thyroid-blood repertoire similarity was quantified with the Morisita-Horn index. In-frame beta chains were kept once TCRdb had trimmed the public reads at Q25 with fastp and called clones with MiXCR. Identical CDR3 protein sequences are pooled into one entry, listed with their most common genes and DNA. The V and J calls, along with clone size, are taken from TCRdb and not from the paper's own processing. The sample table holds hundreds of thousands of distinct CDR3 sequences, of which approximately 42% were seen once. The ten largest clones take up less than 9% of the sample.

Any patient with an uncontrolled infection, another autoimmune disease, pregnancy or lactation was excluded. Diagnoses were established on the basis of clinical symptoms, serum thyroxine and TRAb, thyroid ultrasound, and orbital computed tomography. Total RNA was extracted using Trizol reagent, and RNA quality was assessed on an Agilent 2100 Bioanalyzer. This specimen comes from a study of T cells in Graves' hyperthyroidism and ophthalmopathy (dated by TCRdb to between 2017 and 2020). Background for the entire study: A discovery cohort of about 96 patients, approximately 45 with Graves' ophthalmopathy and about 58 with stable Graves' hyperthyroidism, was used to find distinguishing TCR V-J signatures. The paper reports TCR Vbeta CDR3 sequencing of about 140 peripheral blood samples: approximately 43 ophthalmopathy, over 70 hyperthyroidism and 17 progressor patients. The roughly 91 discovery patients were randomly divided into training and test sets at a 7:3 ratio. Prospective prediction of ophthalmopathy was tested in an independent validation cohort of approximately 19 hyperthyroidism patients and 17 patients who later progressed to ophthalmopathy. After blood sampling, hyperthyroidism patients were treated with methimazole at a starting dose of 30 mg daily, and ophthalmopathy patients were treated with high-dose intravenous methylprednisolone. The study also compared thyroid tissue and blood T-cell repertoires from a handful of Graves' hyperthyroidism patients. Results the study describes overall, beyond this receptor: A model built on a 13 V-J signature distinguished ophthalmopathy from stable hyperthyroidism, reaching roughly 88% sensitivity and under 84% specificity in cross-validation and 80%/75% in testing. In validation, the model predicted progression to ophthalmopathy with roughly 70% sensitivity and around 72% specificity, a median of 6.5 months before onset. No statistical method was used to fix the sample size in advance, and group allocation was not hidden from the investigators. Blood samples also contained most of the expanded thyroid clonotypes (frequency above 0.001), which suggests that blood repertoires may reflect thyroid immune responses.

The germline V gene sets CDR1 to SGHTA and CDR2 to FQGTGA. The germline V end is reduced by 5 bases and the J end by 7 bases; junction bases left unmatched: 2. The CDR3 has 13 amino acids, counting the end cysteine and phenylalanine. Solely the CDR3 DNA is kept, with 39 bases framed from the first base. This receptor was identified in an adult man with Graves' disease, either hyperthyroidism or ophthalmopathy (not recorded which). The chain employs TRBV7-3 and TRBJ1-4; TRBD1 aligns with 9 central bases. The source material was peripheral blood or thyroid tissue (not recorded which). The DNA sequence is as follows: TGTGCCAGCAGCCCGGACAGGGGTGAAAAACTGTTTTTT. Translated, this gives CASSPDRGEKLFF.